Listed here are 6 T cell receptor beta chains from one sample, sequenced in a study of cytomegalovirus exposure and HLA in healthy donors. The PCR employed 60 Vbeta primers together with 13 Jbeta primers. Libraries were prepared by immunoSEQ multiplex PCR; TCRdb keeps only in-frame clonotypes and omits some of them. The repertoire holds 200,000 or so clones, with approximately 82% as singletons. The specimen sequenced was PBMCs. Receptor source: a woman aged 18-29 years in good health and CMV-seropositive.

The chain carries TRBV28 and TRBJ2-1; 9 bases align to TRBD1. Germline V CDR1 and CDR2: MDHEN, SYDVKM. After removal of 9 bases from V and 7 bases from J, the junction contained 10 bases not matched to a gene. The CDR3 runs 14 residues. CDR3 bases: TGTGCCAGTTTTACAGGGGGCGGCTATAATGAGCAGTTCTTC. Protein sequence: CASFTGGGYNEQFF. The full variable domain, with the rest looked up from reference TRBV28 and TRBJ2-1, is DVKVTQSSRYLVKRTGEKVFLECVQDMDHENMFWYRQDPGLGLRLIYFSYDVKMKEKGDIPEGYSVSREKKERFSLILESASTNQTSMYLCASFTGGGYNEQFFGPGTRLTVL.

The J gene is TRBJ1-4, the V gene TRBV5-5; D not resolved. The ends were cut back, 2 bases at V and 5 bases at J, with 7 bases in the middle. The CDR3 spans 13 residues. Germline loops: CDR1 SGHKS, CDR2 YYEKEE (reference sequence). The CDR3 coding sequence is TGTGCCAGCAGCTTAGGAGGGAATGAAAAACTGTTTTTT. Translated, it gives CASSLGGNEKLFF.

The rearrangement links TRBV5-4 to TRBJ1-2; D is possibly TRBD1 (6 bases). The CDR3 contains 13 residues. The germline V gene has CDR1 SGHNT and CDR2 YYREEE (reference sequence). V was pared by 0 bases and J by 4 bases, with 7 bases between. The CDR3 spells CASSLARGYGYTF. CDR3 DNA sequence: TGTGCCAGCAGCTTGGCCAGGGGCTATGGCTACACCTTC.

This clone was seen only a few times. J is TRBJ2-7 and V is TRBV28; 8 nucleotides agree with TRBD1. CDR1 and CDR2 from the germline V gene are MDHEN and SYDVKM. Losses at the gene ends were 5 bases for V and 4 bases for J; bases not matched to a gene: 13. The CDR3 has 16 amino acids. CDR3 DNA sequence: TGTGCCAGCAGTCAGACAGGGGCAATTCCGGGGTACGAGCAGTACTTC. As protein: CASSQTGAIPGYEQYF.

In the case of this clone: Sequence at one end of the junction differs from germline and may be a read error. The V call is TRBV2, the J call TRBJ2-1; 8 nucleotides line up with TRBD2. The CDR3 has 16 amino acids. Germline V gene lookup returns CDR1 SNHLY and CDR2 FYNNEI. In nucleotides, the CDR3 is TGTGCCAGCAGCCCCCTACTAGCGGATCTTTACAATGAACAGTTCTTC. Encoded protein: CASSPLLADLYNEQFF.

This clone has just a few counts. V and J are TRBV5-1 and TRBJ1-2, with D possibly TRBD1 on 5 matching bases. The CDR3 contains 14 residues. Germline CDR1 reads SGHRS; CDR2 reads YFSETQ. V was shortened by 4 bases and J by 5 bases, with 15 bases between the two germline ends. In DNA form, the CDR3 reads TGCGCCAGCAGCCCCTCCCCTGGGGGGTATGGCTACACCTTC. Its translation is CASSPSPGGYGYTF.